This T cell receptor beta chain comes out of a study of T-cell memory formation after mild COVID-19. Study-level background: Clustering of TCRs was largely donor specific. Findings and limits, study-wide: Detection of some responders pre-infection suggested pre-existing cross-reactive memory T cells participated. Later expanders leaned CD4+, whereas clones that contracted between day 15 and 85 were balanced CD4/CD8.

TCRdb called the 5' RACE reads again in MiXCR, with one record for every CDR3 protein. Here the sample spans some 450,000 distinct CDR3 sequences, about 19% being singletons. On this clonotype: The antigen is not known.

The CDR3 contains 16 residues. CDR1 is SGHRS, CDR2 YFSETQ, per germline. The ends were cut back, 0 bases at V and 0 bases at J, with 10 bases in the middle. The sequencing sample was made of PBMCs or a T cell subset sorted from them (not recorded which). The source of this sequence is an adult woman who had mild COVID-19 (a few samples of this study predate the infection). Cell type and time point are not known. This chain uses TRBV5-1 with TRBJ1-5, with D maybe TRBD1 (5 bases). CDR3 sequence (DNA): TGCGCCAGCAGCTTGGCGGGCAGGGATAGCAATCAGCCCCAGCATTTT. It translates to CASSLAGRDSNQPQHF.